These 15 T cell receptor beta chains were sequenced from one sample in a study of CXCR3-negative and CXCR3-positive naive CD8 T cells. In preparing the TRB cDNA libraries, 5' RACE with UMI labels was used. TCRdb reworked the 5' RACE reads into one entry per CDR3 protein, no DNA. The sample table sets out around 40,000 distinct CDR3 sequences. The sequenced sample consisted of memory CD8+ T cells from blood. These receptors all come from a human donor in good health. Some clones in this sample may be carry-over from other donors' samples.

The chain uses TRBV3-1 and TRBJ2-2; there is no DNA to check the TCRdb D call of TRBD1. The CDR3 runs 14 residues. The V gene's germline CDR1 is LGHDT and CDR2 YNNKEL (reference sequence). The CDR3 protein is CASNAGNGAGELFF.

The V call is TRBV28, the J call TRBJ1-2. This CDR3 is 15 amino acids long. Germline CDR1 MDHEN, CDR2 SYDVKM. The CDR3 spells CASSHRGVAIRGYTF.

This chain uses TRBV27 with TRBJ2-7. CDR3 size: 12 residues. Germline V lookup: CDR1 MNHEY, CDR2 SMNVEV (reference sequence). CDR3 amino acids: CASSKGLHEQYF.

The chain carries TRBV3-1 and TRBJ2-1; the TCRdb D gene call, TRBD1, has no DNA to confirm it. Germline CDR1 LGHDT, CDR2 YNNKEL (reference sequence). The CDR3 is 15 amino acids. CDR3 protein: CASSQGRPAYNEQFF.

The genes are TRBV29-1 and TRBJ2-2; TCRdb reports TRBD2, a call that lacks DNA to check it against. Germline CDR1 is SQVTM and CDR2 is ANQGSEA. There are 15 residues in the CDR3. This chain's CDR3 is CSVSGLAGGFGELFF.

The chain links TRBV6-2 or TRBV6-3 to TRBJ2-6. The germline gives CDR1 MNHEY, CDR2 SVGEGT. The CDR3 contains 15 residues. CDR3 loop: CASSSDPSGANVLTF.

CDR3 protein: CASSLGGLVAGNEQFF. This chain connects TRBV7-9 to TRBJ2-1; there is no DNA to check the TCRdb D call of TRBD2. Per the germline V gene, CDR1 is SEHNR and CDR2 is FQNEAQ (reference sequence). The CDR3 consists of 16 residues.

This rearrangement joins TRBV12-3 or TRBV12-4 to TRBJ2-7; the TRBD1 assignment by TCRdb is unverifiable without DNA. The CDR3 is 13 residues long. Here the CDR3 reads CASSATGNHEQYF.

V is TRBV29-1 and J is TRBJ1-2; absent DNA, TCRdb's TRBD1 call cannot be checked. This CDR3 has 14 amino acids. CDR1 and CDR2 from the germline V gene are SQVTM and ANQGSEA. The CDR3 sequence is CSAIPGLTNYGYTF.

The chain links TRBV5-1 to TRBJ2-1; the D call from TCRdb, TRBD1, cannot be confirmed without DNA. The CDR3 runs 13 residues. The germline CDR1 and CDR2 sequences are SGHRS and YFSETQ. CDR3 in amino acids: CASSFGRGLEQFF.

The CDR3 here is CASAQLVYEQYF. The chain carries TRBV6-2 or TRBV6-3 and TRBJ2-7. CDR1 and CDR2 (germline): MNHEY, SVGEGT. The length of the CDR3 is 12 residues.

This chain uses TRBV5-8 with TRBJ2-7; TCRdb reports TRBD1, a call that lacks DNA to check it against. This CDR3 spans 14 amino acids. The V gene's germline CDR1 is SGHTS and CDR2 YDEGEE. The CDR3: CASSLGVARDEQYF.

The chain uses TRBV2 and TRBJ2-5; TCRdb's D gene call, TRBD1, goes unchecked for lack of DNA. Germline loops: CDR1 SNHLY, CDR2 FYNNEI. The CDR3 covers 12 residues. CDR3 sequence reads: CAGYRGQETQYF.

The chain joins TRBV5-1 to TRBJ2-1. This CDR3 region has 17 residues. The V gene's germline CDR1 is SGHRS and CDR2 YFSETQ. CDR3: CASSLDSSIKIYNEQFF.

The V and J genes are TRBV7-9 and TRBJ2-7. The CDR3 loop spans 13 amino acids. Germline V gene sequence: CDR1 SEHNR, CDR2 FQNEAQ (reference sequence). Here the CDR3 reads CASSLGDGEEQYF.